This TCR beta chain was observed in a study of radiotherapy plus CTLA-4 blockade in lung cancer. Study-level results: Expansion of tumor-derived TCR clones was observed in blood after radiotherapy plus ipilimumab.

The V gene's germline CDR1 is MNHEY and CDR2 SVGAGI. The germline V and J ends were trimmed by 0 bases and 6 bases, with 11 bases remaining between them. The CDR3 has 15 amino acids. As concerns this clone: Its antigen is currently unknown.

The table came from immunoSEQ multiplex PCR; TCRdb's copy has only in-frame clones and leaves some out. The sample has tens of thousands of clones, 77% seen once. The rearrangement joins TRBV6-5 to TRBJ2-2; possible D gene TRBD2, 5 bases. The sequenced sample was peripheral blood, obtained from a patient treated with radiotherapy plus ipilimumab. This sequence was found in a human donor with non-small cell lung cancer whose response to radiotherapy plus ipilimumab could not be evaluated. CDR3 residues: CASSYSLVGAGELFF. The CDR3 DNA reads TGTGCCAGCAGTTACTCCCTGGTCGGGGCCGGGGAGCTGTTTTTT.